Each of the 30 T cell receptor beta chains below was sequenced from the same sample in a study of blood T cell repertoires in COVID-19. The assay was immunoSEQ multiplex PCR, and TCRdb's table has in-frame clones only and misses some. The sample yields 260,000 or so clones, 75% to 90% seen once. Material for sequencing was PBMCs or T cells enriched from blood (not recorded which). These receptors were obtained from a woman in her 50s who had recovered from COVID-19.

The J gene is TRBJ1-1, the V gene TRBV7-3; maybe TRBD1 (5 bases). The V gene's germline CDR1 is SGHTA and CDR2 FQGTGA. This CDR3 has 13 residues. V lost 5 bases and J lost 1, with 8 bases in between. CDR3 in amino acids: CASSRTRNTEAFF. The DNA of the CDR3 is TGTGCCAGCAGCCGGACACGGAACACTGAAGCTTTCTTT.

The chain uses TRBV5-4 and TRBJ1-5; possibly TRBD1 for D (6 bases). The CDR3 contains 17 residues. CDR1 and CDR2 from the germline V gene are SGHNT and YYREEE (reference sequence). V was shortened by 0 bases and J by 3 bases, with 16 bases between the two germline ends. CDR3 amino acids: CASSLGPGRGANQPQHF. The DNA of the CDR3 is TGTGCCAGCAGCTTGGGGCCGGGGAGGGGGGCCAATCAGCCCCAGCATTTT.

CDR3 nucleotide sequence: TGTGCCAGCAGGCCTAGGACAGGGGATCAGCCCCAGCATTTT. Residues: CASRPRTGDQPQHF. The chain links TRBV2 to TRBJ1-5; 9 bases are a match to TRBD1. Germline V gene sequence: CDR1 SNHLY, CDR2 FYNNEI. The CDR3 is made up of 14 amino acids. V shed 6 bases, J shed 5 bases, and the junction held 5 bases outside the gene matches.

The chain links TRBV25-1 to TRBJ2-7; a possible D gene is TRBD1 (6 bases). V lost 2 bases and J lost 0, with 11 bases in between. Germline lookup yields CDR1 MGHDK and CDR2 SYGVNS. The CDR3 spans 15 residues. CDR3 nucleotide sequence: TGTGCCAGCAGTGAAACAGGGCCTTACTCCTACGAGCAGTACTTC. Translating it yields CASSETGPYSYEQYF.

The CDR3 loop is CASSFSGGAGNEQFF. The CDR3 DNA is TGTGCCAGCAGTTTTAGCGGAGGAGCTGGCAATGAGCAGTTCTTC. The chain couples TRBV9 to TRBJ2-1; weak D call: TRBD2 (6 bases). The CDR3 spans 15 residues. Looked up from germline, CDR1 is SGDLS and CDR2 is YYNGEE. The V gene lost 5 bases and the J gene lost 6 bases, with 18 bases spanning the gap.

The chain is built from TRBV7-2 and TRBJ2-7, with a weak D call TRBD2 (6 bases). Germline CDR1 SGHTA, CDR2 FQGNSA. There are 13 residues in the CDR3. Trimming cost V 1 base and J 6 bases, with 10 bases left between them. In nucleotides, the CDR3 is TGTGCCAGCAGCTTAGAGGACTACTCCGAGCAGTACTTC. Its protein is CASSLEDYSEQYF. Drawing the rest from reference TRBV7-2 and TRBJ2-7, the complete variable domain is GAGVSQSPSNKVTEKGKDVELRCDPISGHTALYWYRQSLGQGLEFLIYFQGNSAPDKSGLPSDRFSAERTGGSVSTLTIQRTQQEDSAVYLCASSLEDYSEQYFGPGTRLTVT.

The chain employs TRBV28 and TRBJ2-4; 8 bases agree with TRBD2. J was trimmed by 2 bases and V by 8 bases; bases with no gene match: 8. Germline CDR1 MDHEN, CDR2 SYDVKM. This CDR3 region has 15 residues. Here the CDR3 DNA reads TGTGCCAGCCAGCCGGGGGGGCGCCCCAAAAACATTCAGTACTTC. This gives the protein CASQPGGRPKNIQYF.

This chain links TRBV7-9 with TRBJ1-1; tentatively, D is TRBD1 (5 bases). The CDR3 contains 15 residues. Trimming took off 1 base at V and 5 bases at J, with 14 bases between the two ends. Germline-derived CDR1 and CDR2 are SEHNR and FQNEAQ (reference sequence). The CDR3 reads CASSLGGQGKTEAFF. The CDR3 bases are TGTGCCAGCAGCTTAGGTGGCCAGGGTAAGACTGAAGCTTTCTTT.

This clone has only one observation. Here the CDR3 reads CASSPLPPDGYTF. In DNA, the CDR3 is TGTGCCAGCAGTCCTCTACCCCCGGATGGCTACACCTTC. V and J are TRBV27 and TRBJ1-2; D unclear. Trimming took 5 bases from V and 6 from J, leaving 13 bases between them. In germline, CDR1 is MNHEY, CDR2 SMNVEV (reference sequence). The CDR3 has 13 amino acids.

J is TRBJ2-7 and V is TRBV18; 7 bases agree with TRBD1. V gave up 5 bases and J gave up 3 bases; unmatched junction bases: 7. The germline CDR1 and CDR2 sequences are KGHSH and LQKENI. This CDR3 comprises 14 residues. CDR3 in amino acids: CASSSRQGVYEQYF. Here the CDR3 DNA reads TGTGCCAGCTCAAGTCGACAGGGAGTCTACGAGCAGTACTTC.

The chain links TRBV4-2 to TRBJ2-5; 7 bases are shared with TRBD2. The CDR3 runs 16 residues. CDR1 and CDR2 from the germline V gene are LGHNA and YNFKEQ. V lost 5 bases and J lost 2; bases outside the gene matches: 11. CDR3 in amino acids: CASSVGTGEGQETQYF. The CDR3 coding sequence is TGTGCCAGCAGCGTAGGGACGGGGGAGGGTCAAGAGACCCAGTACTTC.

The chain employs TRBV7-3 and TRBJ2-3, with D maybe TRBD2 (5 bases). The length of the CDR3 is 14 residues. Looked up from germline, CDR1 is SGHTA and CDR2 is FQGTGA. V shed 2 bases and J shed 0 bases, with 6 bases lying between them. In nucleotides, the CDR3 is TGTGCCAGCAGCTTAGAGGGTAGCACAGATACGCAGTATTTT. Its translation: CASSLEGSTDTQYF.

The chain recombines TRBV5-6 with TRBJ1-1; a possible D gene is TRBD1 (5 bases). CDR1 is SGHDT, CDR2 YYEEEE, per germline. V lost 4 bases and J lost 0, with 19 bases in between. The CDR3 has 17 amino acids. CDR3 bases: TGTGCCAGCAGCCCGATGAAGGGGAGGATCATGAACACTGAAGCTTTCTTT. The encoded protein is CASSPMKGRIMNTEAFF.

The chain recombines TRBV28 with TRBJ1-2; D unclear. Trimming removed 6 bases from V and 5 bases from J, with 19 bases in between. CDR3 length: 15 residues. CDR1 and CDR2 (germline): MDHEN, SYDVKM. CDR3 in amino acids: CASRLHGEANYGYTF. The CDR3 DNA reads TGTGCCAGCAGACTCCACGGGGAGGCCAATTATGGCTACACCTTC.

The V and J genes are TRBV28 and TRBJ1-6; 9 nucleotides line up with TRBD1. Germline V CDR1 and CDR2: MDHEN, SYDVKM. The CDR3 has 15 amino acids. V was pared by 5 bases and J by 10 bases, with 9 bases of the junction left unmatched. This chain's CDR3 is CASSTAGTGRSPLHF. The CDR3 nucleotides read TGTGCCAGCAGTACAGCCGGGACAGGGAGATCACCCCTCCACTTT.

The V gene is TRBV28, the J gene TRBJ1-2, with D unclear. Germline CDR1 reads MDHEN; CDR2 reads SYDVKM. The V end was cut by 6 bases, the J end by 8 bases, with 13 bases between. CDR3 length equals 12 residues. This CDR3 is CASSSAGRGYTF. CDR3 DNA sequence: TGTGCCAGCAGCTCCGCCGGGAGAGGCTACACCTTC.

The chain has TRBV6-5 and TRBJ1-4, with unresolved D. V lost 6 bases, J lost 8 bases, and 10 bases lay in between. Looked up from germline, CDR1 is MNHEY and CDR2 is SVGAGI. The CDR3 is made up of 12 amino acids. The chain's CDR3 is CASSRGSEKLFF. CDR3 coding DNA: TGTGCCAGCAGCCGCGGTTCCGAAAAACTGTTTTTT.

The chain couples TRBV7-9 to TRBJ2-1; 10 nucleotides agree with TRBD2. CDR1 and CDR2 from the germline V gene are SEHNR and FQNEAQ (reference sequence). The CDR3 extends over 12 amino acids. Trimming removed 5 bases from V and 10 bases from J; junction bases left unmatched: 2. The CDR3 sequence: CASSPTSGEQFF. For the CDR3, the DNA is TGTGCCAGCAGCCCGACTAGCGGGGAGCAGTTCTTC.

The V and J genes are TRBV7-9 and TRBJ2-5, with a weak D call TRBD2 (5 bases). Looked up from germline, CDR1 is SEHNR and CDR2 is FQNEAQ (reference sequence). The length of the CDR3 is 12 residues. Trimming shortened V by 3 bases and J by 7 bases, and 9 bases separated the two germline ends. The CDR3 here is CASSFPRGTQYF. The CDR3 bases are TGTGCCAGCAGCTTCCCCCGGGGGACCCAGTACTTC.

The V gene is TRBV9, the J gene TRBJ2-2; TRBD2 might be the D (5 bases). Germline assignment: CDR1 SGDLS and CDR2 YYNGEE. Trimming took 4 bases from V and 5 from J, leaving 9 bases between them. The CDR3 totals 13 residues. The CDR3 DNA reads TGTGCCAGCAGCCTAGCACAAACCGGGGAGCTGTTTTTT. Amino acids: CASSLAQTGELFF.

This chain joins TRBV14 and TRBJ2-5; D is perhaps TRBD2 (6 bases). The CDR3 covers 20 residues. The V gene lost 1 base and the J gene lost 0 bases, with 24 bases spanning the gap. Germline values: CDR1 SGHDN, CDR2 FVKESK. The CDR3 loop reads CASSQAPGTHLPMYQETQYF. CDR3 sequence (DNA): TGTGCCAGCAGCCAAGCCCCCGGGACTCACCTCCCTATGTACCAAGAGACCCAGTACTTC.

V usage is TRBV18 and J usage is TRBJ1-3, with no clear D. V gave up 2 bases and J gave up 2 bases, with 13 bases separating them. The CDR3 consists of 16 residues. Germline CDR1 is KGHSH and CDR2 is LQKENI. The CDR3 spells CASSPGVQTAGNTIYF. The CDR3, as DNA: TGTGCCAGCTCACCAGGAGTTCAGACTGCTGGAAACACCATATATTTT.

The chain joins TRBV2 to TRBJ1-5; 9 bases fit TRBD1. The length of the CDR3 is 15 residues. Germline V gene sequence: CDR1 SNHLY, CDR2 FYNNEI. Trimming removed 3 bases from V and 3 bases from J; junction bases left unmatched: 3. The CDR3 bases are TGTGCCAGCAGTGATTGGGACAGGGTCAATCAGCCCCAGCATTTT. Translation: CASSDWDRVNQPQHF.

This chain connects TRBV28 to TRBJ2-5; no firm D call. CDR3 length: 10 residues. Germline values: CDR1 MDHEN, CDR2 SYDVKM. V was pared by 6 bases and J by 5 bases, with 4 bases between. Written as DNA, the CDR3 is TGTGCCAGCAGGAGTGAGACCCAGTACTTC. Translated: CASRSETQYF.

In its sample, this clone was seen a few times. The rearrangement joins TRBV28 to TRBJ1-2; the D gene is possibly TRBD1 (5 bases). The CDR3 extends over 15 amino acids. Trimming stripped 4 bases from V and 8 bases from J, with 20 bases between. The germline V gene has CDR1 MDHEN and CDR2 SYDVKM. CDR3 DNA sequence: TGTGCCAGCAGTTCCCTCCCACAGGACCCCCGAGGCTACACCTTC. It specifies CASSSLPQDPRGYTF.

The J gene is TRBJ2-1, the V gene TRBV5-1; possibly TRBD2 for D (6 bases). V was trimmed by 5 bases and J by 8 bases, leaving 20 bases between them. This CDR3 region has 15 residues. CDR1 is SGHRS and CDR2 is YFSETQ in the germline V gene. CDR3 sequence (DNA): TGCGCCAGCAGACAGCGGGTGGTAGGATACGATGAGCAGTTCTTC. This codes for CASRQRVVGYDEQFF.

This clone showed up just once. The CDR3 nucleotides are TGTGCCAGCAGCCGGGGGAATAGGGAAGCTTTCTTT. Its protein is CASSRGNREAFF. This rearrangement joins TRBV11-1 to TRBJ1-1; perhaps TRBD1 as D (5 bases). This CDR3 region has 12 residues. The V end lost 5 bases, the J end lost 8 bases, and 12 bases lay between the germline ends. Germline V gene lookup returns CDR1 SGHAT and CDR2 FQDESV (reference sequence).

The V gene is TRBV4-1, the J gene TRBJ1-5, with D tentatively TRBD1 (6 bases). The CDR3 runs to 16 residues. The germline gives CDR1 MGHRA, CDR2 YSYEKL. Trimming pared 0 bases from V and 3 bases from J, leaving 12 bases between. The chain's CDR3 is CASSQEPTGVNQPQHF. The CDR3 coding sequence is TGCGCCAGCAGCCAAGAGCCGACAGGAGTCAATCAGCCCCAGCATTTT.

The chain links TRBV9 to TRBJ1-1, with TRBD1 identical over 7 bases. J was trimmed by 0 bases and V by 4 bases; bases with no gene match: 6. This CDR3 spans 15 amino acids. Germline V gene data show CDR1 as SGDLS and CDR2 as YYNGEE. The CDR3 reads CASSPQGKMNTEAFF. The CDR3 nucleotides read TGTGCCAGCAGCCCACAGGGGAAGATGAACACTGAAGCTTTCTTT.

The gene calls are TRBV27 and TRBJ1-2, with a weak D call TRBD1 (6 bases). From germline, CDR1 is MNHEY and CDR2 SMNVEV (reference sequence). CDR3 size: 15 residues. Trimming removed 6 bases from V and 4 bases from J, with 18 bases in between. In DNA form, the CDR3 reads TGTGCCAGCAGCCCGTTGGACAGCTCGGCCTATGGCTACACCTTC. This translates into CASSPLDSSAYGYTF.